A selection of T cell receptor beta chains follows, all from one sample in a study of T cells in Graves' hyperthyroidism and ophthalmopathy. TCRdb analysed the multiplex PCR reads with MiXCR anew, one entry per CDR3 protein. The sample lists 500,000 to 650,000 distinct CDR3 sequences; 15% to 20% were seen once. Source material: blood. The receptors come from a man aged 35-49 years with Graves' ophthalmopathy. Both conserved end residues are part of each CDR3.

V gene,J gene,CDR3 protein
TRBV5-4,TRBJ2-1,CASGGTVVSEQFF
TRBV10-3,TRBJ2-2,CAISPTGGGGNTGELFF
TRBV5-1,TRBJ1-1,CASSSGQEGTEAFF
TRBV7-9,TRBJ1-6,CASRGDGLHSPLHF
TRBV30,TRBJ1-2,CAWSNTGGPNYGYTF
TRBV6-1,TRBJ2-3,CASSEWPSGSRPDTQYF
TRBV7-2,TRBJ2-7,CASSTDNPPYEQYF
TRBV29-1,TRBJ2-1,CSVDLLLGNEQFF
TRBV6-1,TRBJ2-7,CASSTDRDLYEQYF
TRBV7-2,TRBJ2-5,CASSLTSWGETQYF
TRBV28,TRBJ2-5,CASSSDREGETQYF
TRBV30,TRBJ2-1,CACGFLNEQFF
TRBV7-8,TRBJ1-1,CASSLTGTGRLETEAFF
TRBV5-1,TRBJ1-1,CASSLEGAEVEAFF
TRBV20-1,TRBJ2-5,CSARVPLAGAQETQYF
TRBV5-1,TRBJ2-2,CASSIFGQGYTGELFF
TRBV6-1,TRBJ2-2,CASSRTSADTGELFF
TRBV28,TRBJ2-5,CASSLPGGGSETQYF
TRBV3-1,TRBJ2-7,CASSQGVYEQYF
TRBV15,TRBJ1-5,CATSNAGSNQPQHF
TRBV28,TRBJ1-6,CASSPAFSPLHF
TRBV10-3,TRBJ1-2,CAISESGGDYGYTF
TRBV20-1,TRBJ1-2,CSARARGQGNYGYTF
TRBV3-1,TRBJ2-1,CASSRGTSGFYEQFF
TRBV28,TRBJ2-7,CASTEGQSYEQYF
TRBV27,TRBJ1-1,CASRATGGYPEAFF
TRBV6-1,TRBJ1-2,CASTSPPPRYTF
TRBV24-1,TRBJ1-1,CATSDPGSALAFF
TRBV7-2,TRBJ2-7,CASSLSWTSGAHEQYF
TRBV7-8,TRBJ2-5,CASMGRAHQETQYLRTQYF
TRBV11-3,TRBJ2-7,CASSSGTGRFGEQYF
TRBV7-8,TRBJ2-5,CASSLAAGGSGETQYF
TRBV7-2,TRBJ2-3,CASSIPGGWGGTDTQYF
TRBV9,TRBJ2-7,CASSGGLDGAYEQYF
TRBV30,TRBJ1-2,CAWNLQQGAGYTF
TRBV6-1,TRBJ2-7,CAISGGARNEQYF
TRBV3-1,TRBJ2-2,CASSRTSGAAGELFF
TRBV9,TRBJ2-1,CASSGSNYEQFF
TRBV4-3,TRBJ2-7,CASSRTSGVQTYEQYF
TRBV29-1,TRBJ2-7,CSVDGLAGGTYEQYF
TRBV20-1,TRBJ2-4,CSARVGGRNIQYF
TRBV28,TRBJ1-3,CASTQGSENTIYF
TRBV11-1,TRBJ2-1,CASSSTGTTTYNEQFF
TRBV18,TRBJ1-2,CASSPQSSGTDYGYTF
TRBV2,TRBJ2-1,CASSGTSGRGYEQFF
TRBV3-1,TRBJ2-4,CASSPQGVQNIQYF
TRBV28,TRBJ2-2,CASRDGNTGELFF
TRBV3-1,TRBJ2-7,CASSQLSYEQYF
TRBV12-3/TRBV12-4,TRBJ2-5,CASSLGGGGVRETQYF
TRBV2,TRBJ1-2,CASSVVGYTF
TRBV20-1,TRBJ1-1,CSARKGQRNTEAFF
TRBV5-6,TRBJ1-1,CASSLLDSRTEAFF
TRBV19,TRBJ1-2,CASIADGADSGYTF
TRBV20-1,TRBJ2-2,CSARDLGAYTGELFF
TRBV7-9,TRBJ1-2,CASSFTTDRGDTF
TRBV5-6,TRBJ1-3,CASSLGTGWNTIYF
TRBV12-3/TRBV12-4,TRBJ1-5,CASRLQGDQPQHF
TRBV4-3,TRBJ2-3,CASRATGGGRDTQYF
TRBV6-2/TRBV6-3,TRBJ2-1,CASSRPLNEQFF
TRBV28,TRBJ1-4,CASSFGGLNEKLFF